This T cell receptor (beta chain) comes out of a study of T-cell reconstitution after alpha-beta-depleted transplantation in children. Study-level results: A year post-transplant, T-cell counts and diversity derived mostly from newly produced T cells. Roughly two months post-transplant, alpha-beta T cells reportedly originated from several hundred graft clones that had expanded.

As concerns this clonotype: Antigen: not known.

From germline, CDR1 is SGHRS and CDR2 YFSETQ. The CDR3 is made up of 16 amino acids. With 0 bases clipped from V and 8 bases from J, the junction kept 8 bases outside the gene matches. A TCRbeta library incorporating unique molecular identifiers was prepared. Using its own MiXCR run on the PCR reads, TCRdb lists one record per CDR3 protein. The table records 25,000 or so distinct CDR3 sequences, 15% to 20% of them present only once. The sequence derives from a male patient aged 2-15 years who had a stem cell transplant for acute lymphoblastic leukemia, so the T cells may come from the graft donor. This sequence joins TRBV5-1 and TRBJ2-1; 10 bases line up with TRBD1. Here the sequenced sample was PBMCs, mostly from graft donor cells, taken 60 days after TCRalphabeta/CD19-depleted stem cell transplant. CDR3: CASSLAGTGVWDEQFF. The CDR3 DNA is TGCGCCAGCAGCTTGGCCGGGACAGGGGTCTGGGATGAGCAGTTCTTC.